What follows are 17 T cell receptor beta chains derived from one specimen sequenced in a study of cytomegalovirus exposure and HLA in healthy donors. PCR amplification relied on 60 Vbeta primers (plus 13 Jbeta primers). Assay used: immunoSEQ multiplex PCR; TCRdb lists only in-frame clones, some missing. The sample yields 200,000 or so clones, roughly 87% seen once. The specimen sequenced was PBMCs. These receptors were taken from a girl under two years old in good health and CMV-seronegative.

Of note for this clone: The germline gene is not matched at one end of the junction; a read error may be the cause. The J gene is TRBJ1-5, the V gene TRBV18, with D unresolved. The CDR3 totals 13 residues. The germline V gene has CDR1 KGHSH and CDR2 LQKENI. The chain's CDR3 is CASSPQWSQPQHF. CDR3 bases: TGTGCCAGCTCTCCACAGTGGAGTCAGCCCCAGCATTTT.

This clone was counted a single time. The V call is TRBV4-3, the J call TRBJ2-3; TRBD1 aligns across 7 bases. J was trimmed by 2 bases and V by 0 bases; bases with no gene match: 8. Germline loops: CDR1 LGHNA, CDR2 YSLEER. The CDR3 consists of 17 residues. This chain's CDR3 is CASSQDSGRGFTDTQYF. CDR3 bases: TGCGCCAGCAGCCAAGATTCGGGCAGGGGGTTCACAGATACGCAGTATTTT.

This sequence joins TRBV29-1 and TRBJ1-5, with a tentative D call TRBD1 (6 bases). The CDR3 has 12 residues. Germline CDR1 reads SQVTM; CDR2 reads ANQGSEA. The V end was cut by 5 bases, the J end by 6 bases, with 11 bases between. The CDR3 protein is CSVKQGIQPQHF. The CDR3 DNA reads as TGCAGCGTTAAGCAGGGGATTCAGCCCCAGCATTTT.

The genes are TRBV4-1 and TRBJ2-5; TRBD1 might be the D (6 bases). The last part of the DNA fits TRBJ2-7 better; the J call may be wrong. CDR3 length: 16 amino acids. Germline V lookup: CDR1 MGHRA, CDR2 YSYEKL. The CDR3 protein is CASSPTEDRFSYEQYF. The CDR3 DNA sequence: TGCGCCAGCAGCCCTACGGAGGACAGATTTTCCTACGAGCAGTACTTC.

The CDR3 loop reads CASSIRAGAPNIQYF. The CDR3 nucleotides read TGTGCCAGTAGTATACGAGCGGGAGCGCCAAACATTCAGTACTTC. The rearrangement uses TRBV19 and TRBJ2-4; TRBD2 matches at 8 bases. Trimming removed 2 bases from V and 6 bases from J; junction bases left unmatched: 6. Germline V gives CDR1 LNHDA, CDR2 SQIVND (reference sequence). The CDR3 runs 15 residues.

For the CDR3, the DNA is TGTGCCAGCAGCGCTACGGGGGTTGGAAACACCATATATTTT. This translates into CASSATGVGNTIYF. The gene calls are TRBV7-6 and TRBJ1-3, with TRBD1 as a possible D gene (5 bases). Germline CDR1 is SGHVS and CDR2 is FNYEAQ. V gave up 5 bases and J gave up 3 bases, with 11 bases separating them. The length of the CDR3 is 14 residues. Combining the CDR3 with reference TRBV7-6 and TRBJ1-3 gives the whole variable domain GAGVSQSPRYKVTKRGQDVALRCDPISGHVSLYWYRQALGQGPEFLTYFNYEAQQDKSGLPNDRFSAERPEGSISTLTIQRTEQRDSAMYRCASSATGVGNTIYFGEGSWLTVV.

The V and J genes are TRBV5-1 and TRBJ2-1; D is possibly TRBD2 (7 bases). Per germline, CDR1 SGHRS and CDR2 YFSETQ. V shed 2 bases and J shed 3 bases, with 15 bases lying between them. The CDR3 length is 16 residues. In nucleotides, the CDR3 is TGCGCCAGCAGCTTTGGAGGGGGGGCGGTCTACAATGAGCAGTTCTTC. This gives the protein CASSFGGGAVYNEQFF.

The chain employs TRBV6-5 and TRBJ2-1; D perhaps matches TRBD2 (5 bases). The CDR3 has 13 residues. Trimming took 2 bases from V and 5 from J, leaving 7 bases between them. The germline gives CDR1 MNHEY, CDR2 SVGAGI. The CDR3 loop is CASSYGENNEQFF. The CDR3 DNA sequence: TGTGCCAGCAGTTACGGGGAGAACAATGAGCAGTTCTTC.

The V gene is TRBV7-9, the J gene TRBJ1-2, with 8 nucleotides matching TRBD1. Germline CDR1 reads SEHNR; CDR2 reads FQNEAQ (reference sequence). CDR3 length: 15 amino acids. V shed 5 bases and J 7 bases; nucleotides not matched to a gene: 12. The CDR3 loop reads CASSPGTGRGSGYTF. CDR3 sequence (DNA): TGTGCCAGCAGCCCCGGGACAGGCAGAGGTAGTGGCTACACCTTC.

This clone was picked up one time. The chain employs TRBV5-1 and TRBJ2-5; tentative D call: TRBD2 (6 bases). The V gene's germline CDR1 is SGHRS and CDR2 YFSETQ. This CDR3 has 15 amino acids. The V and J ends lost 4 bases and 4 bases respectively, with 17 bases between them. CDR3: CASSPGTMGGETQYF. DNA of the CDR3: TGCGCCAGCAGCCCCGGGACCATGGGGGGAGAGACCCAGTACTTC.

The V gene is TRBV19, the J gene TRBJ1-1; a possible D gene is TRBD1 (5 bases). V was cut by 3 bases and J by 0 bases, with 14 bases left in between. Per germline, CDR1 LNHDA and CDR2 SQIVND (reference sequence). The CDR3 covers 16 residues. The CDR3 nucleotides are TGTGCCAGTAGTATTTTCGGGGGAGGAATGAACACTGAAGCTTTCTTT. Translating it yields CASSIFGGGMNTEAFF.

This rearrangement joins TRBV10-2 to TRBJ2-1; 7 nucleotides match TRBD2. Germline CDR1 reads WSHSY; CDR2 reads SAAADI. The CDR3 totals 13 residues. Unmatched junction bases numbered 5, after V lost 3 bases and J lost 9 bases. The CDR3 region is CASSDASGGEQFF. CDR3 DNA sequence: TGCGCCAGCAGTGACGCTAGCGGCGGTGAGCAGTTCTTC.

The chain uses TRBV2 and TRBJ2-7, with D possibly being TRBD1 (6 bases). Trimming left V 5 bases short and J 0 bases short, with 11 bases between. The CDR3 totals 14 residues. CDR1 and CDR2 from the germline V gene are SNHLY and FYNNEI. DNA for the CDR3: TGTGCCAGCAGTCTAGGGACACTCTCCTACGAGCAGTACTTC. It is translated as CASSLGTLSYEQYF.

The rearrangement uses TRBV21-1 and TRBJ1-6. TRBV21-1 constitutes a pseudogene. The CDR3 runs to 19 residues. CDR3 in DNA: TGTGCCAGCAGCAAGGAGGGGAGAATCCAAGGCTCCTATAATTCACCCCTCCACTTT. Protein product: CASSKEGRIQGSYNSPLHF.

The table lists this clone with a few counts. This rearrangement joins TRBV5-4 to TRBJ1-4, with 8 bases aligning to TRBD1. CDR1 and CDR2 (germline): SGHNT, YYREEE (reference sequence). The V segment lost 4 bases and the J segment 8 bases; nucleotides outside the gene matches: 13. The CDR3 covers 16 residues. For the CDR3, the DNA is TGTGCCAGCAGCAAAGACAGGGGAGAAGTGGGCGAAAAACTGTTTTTT. This sequence encodes CASSKDRGEVGEKLFF.

V gene TRBV7-2 combines with J gene TRBJ2-5; TRBD2 matches at 12 bases. The CDR3 runs to 16 residues. The germline gives CDR1 SGHTA, CDR2 FQGNSA. The V and J ends lost 0 bases and 5 bases, in that order; junction bases with no gene match: 4. The CDR3 DNA reads TGTGCCAGCAGCTTAGCTTGGCTAGCGGGGGGGGAGACCCAGTACTTC. Encoded protein: CASSLAWLAGGETQYF.

This chain joins TRBV7-3 and TRBJ2-1; 9 bases match TRBD2. The CDR3 sequence is 17 residues long. Germline-derived CDR1 and CDR2 are SGHTA and FQGTGA. The V gene end was trimmed by 5 bases and the J gene end by 6 bases; junction bases not matched to a gene: 14. As DNA, the CDR3 is TGTGCCAGCAGCCTGGTCGCGACTAGCGGCCTTGGCAATGAGCAGTTCTTC. This translates into CASSLVATSGLGNEQFF.